This T cell receptor (beta chain) was documented in a study of blood T cell repertoires in COVID-19. Study information: The study drew acute and convalescent COVID-19 samples from the United States, Italy and Spain. PBMCs, B-cell-depleted T cells, or T cells were the source of the cDNA or gDNA that made up the material.

The CDR3 length is 14 residues. Germline V lookup: CDR1 SEHNR, CDR2 FQNEAQ (reference sequence). V was shortened by 3 bases and J by 2 bases, with 10 bases between the two germline ends. How the authors handled the data: Reference gene primer amplification gave estimated nucleated cell counts. The protocol was immunoSEQ multiplex PCR, while the TCRdb copy is restricted to in-frame clones and leaves out a portion. V and J calls and clone size come straight from that table; D and trimming were deduced from the DNA. Here the sample spans 150,000 to 200,000 clones, roughly 84% being singletons. The sequenced material came from peripheral blood. The chain recombines TRBV7-9 with TRBJ2-5, with D possibly being TRBD1 (5 bases). This TCR came from a human donor with acute or convalescent COVID-19. The donor label of this sample is uncertain. The chain's CDR3 is CASSLGAGQETQYF. For the CDR3, the DNA is TGTGCCAGCAGCTTGGGCGCAGGGCAAGAGACCCAGTACTTC.